The present entry profiles one T cell receptor (beta chain) with its context. Its specificity is unknown. A junction boundary mismatches the germline segment, possibly from a read error. This CDR3 contains 13 residues. The V gene's germline CDR1 is MNHEY and CDR2 SMNVEV (reference sequence). Measured with immunoSEQ multiplex PCR; TCRdb has only the in-frame clones, and not every one. The data show around 170,000 clones, with more than 75% seen just once and 0.95% to 1% held by the top ten. The sample comes from a study of T cell responses to AZD1222 COVID-19 vaccine. Findings and limits, study-wide: In the spike-specific TCR repertoire, nearly half reportedly target unmutated variant regions.

V gene TRBV27 combines with J gene TRBJ2-5; tentatively, D is TRBD1 (6 bases). Here the sequenced sample was peripheral blood, taken on day 0 of AZD1222 vaccination. This TCR derives from an adult in good health. The DNA of the CDR3 is TGTGCCAGCAGTCTATCGGACAGTCGGACCCAGTACTTC. Its protein product is CASSLSDSRTQYF.